This is a list of T cell receptor beta chains from one sample in a study of cytomegalovirus exposure and HLA in healthy donors. Profiling relied on immunoSEQ multiplex PCR, and the TCRdb table lists in-frame clones only, not all of them. The repertoire holds under 200,000 clones, with roughly four fifths as singletons. Sample: PBMCs. The receptor source for this set is a woman in her forties or fifties in good health and CMV-seropositive. The CDR3 runs from the conserved cysteine through the conserved F or W. The order of the fields is clone size, CDR3 length, D gene, V gene, J gene, CDR3 protein, CDR3 DNA. The D gene is left open where the match is weak. Size tells how often a clone was seen (once, few, many) or the class of an expanded clone, and some rows leave it out.

-,15,-,TRBV7-2,TRBJ1-3,CASRQGSRTGNTIYF,TGTGCCAGCAGACAGGGCTCTAGGACGGGAAACACCATATATTTT
few,12,TRBD1,TRBV2,TRBJ1-2,CASRGGARGYTF,TGTGCCAGCAGAGGGGGCGCACGGGGCTACACCTTC
once,14,TRBD2,TRBV5-1,TRBJ2-3,CASSFGLAVDTQYF,TGCGCCAGCAGCTTTGGACTAGCGGTAGATACGCAGTATTTT
-,14,-,TRBV5-1,TRBJ2-1,CASSFGPSYNEQFF,TGCGCCAGCAGCTTTGGGCCGTCCTACAATGAGCAGTTCTTC
-,15,TRBD1,TRBV7-9,TRBJ1-2,CASSSRTGLNYGYTF,TGTGCCAGCAGCTCAAGGACAGGGCTAAACTATGGCTACACCTTC
few,14,-,TRBV5-6,TRBJ1-5,CASSQMRGGQPQHF,TGTGCCAGCAGCCAAATGCGGGGGGGTCAGCCCCAGCATTTT
-,15,TRBD1,TRBV7-9,TRBJ2-5,CASSFTGTGGETQYF,TGTGCCAGCAGCTTTACCGGGACAGGAGGTGAGACCCAGTACTTC
-,17,TRBD1,TRBV4-2,TRBJ1-3,CASSQTDRGYSGNTIYF,TGTGCCAGCAGCCAGACGGACAGGGGGTATTCTGGAAACACCATATATTTT
-,18,-,TRBV4-1,TRBJ1-2,CASSQDIRIYNRVYGYTF,TGCGCCAGCAGCCAAGATATAAGGATTTACAACCGGGTCTATGGCTACACCTTC
-,16,-,TRBV9,TRBJ1-3,CASSVGGGITGNTIYF,TGTGCCAGCAGCGTAGGTGGAGGAATTACCGGAAACACCATATATTTT
-,15,-,TRBV25-1,TRBJ2-3,CASSEPGARADTQYF,TGTGCCAGCAGTGAACCAGGGGCGCGCGCAGATACGCAGTATTTT
few,13,-,TRBV10-3,TRBJ2-7,CAASGGRGHEQYF,TGTGCCGCCTCGGGGGGCAGGGGTCACGAGCAGTACTTC
-,18,TRBD1,TRBV5-5,TRBJ1-2,CASSLSGGTGSWDYGYTF,TGTGCCAGCAGCTTATCAGGCGGGACAGGGAGTTGGGACTATGGCTACACCTTC
-,15,TRBD1,TRBV6-1,TRBJ1-1,CASKRQGKGSTEAFF,TGTGCCAGCAAACGACAGGGGAAGGGTAGCACTGAAGCTTTCTTT
few,14,-,TRBV2,TRBJ1-2,CASSEARQNYGYTF,TGTGCCAGCAGTGAAGCGCGTCAAAACTATGGCTACACCTTC
-,16,-,TRBV7-3,TRBJ2-3,CASSLLGRATTDTQYF,TGTGCCAGCAGCTTATTAGGCAGGGCCACCACAGATACGCAGTATTTT
-,15,TRBD1,TRBV4-1,TRBJ1-4,CASSHETGGGEKLFF,TGCGCCAGCAGCCACGAGACAGGGGGCGGTGAAAAACTGTTTTTT
-,13,-,TRBV18,TRBJ2-1,CASSSTRDNEQFF,TGTGCCAGCTCATCGACTCGGGACAATGAGCAGTTCTTC
-,13,TRBD1,TRBV5-1,TRBJ1-6,CASSPGQGSPLHF,TGCGCCAGCAGCCCAGGACAGGGCTCACCCCTCCACTTT